This entry is about one T cell receptor beta chain. Its antigen is unidentified. The sample comes from a study of response to subunit inactivated influenza vaccine. This CDR3 is 13 amino acids long. CDR1 is LGHNA and CDR2 is YNFKEQ in the germline V gene. Trimming removed 4 bases at V and 5 bases at J, with 11 bases between. General study points: Authors suggested each seasonal influenza vaccination recruits few new T cells.

TCRdb re-called the RT-PCR reads through MiXCR, storing one row per CDR3 protein. The sample holds 700,000 to 800,000 distinct CDR3 sequences, about 18% seen once. The material was PBMCs from blood, obtained roughly 5 days after vaccination. The genes are TRBV4-2 and TRBJ2-5; D perhaps matches TRBD2 (5 bases). The sequence derives from a man aged 45-60 years who received an inactivated influenza vaccine. CDR3 amino acids: CASSPSTRETQYF. CDR3 nucleotide sequence: TGTGCCAGCAGCCCGTCTACTAGGGAGACCCAGTACTTC.